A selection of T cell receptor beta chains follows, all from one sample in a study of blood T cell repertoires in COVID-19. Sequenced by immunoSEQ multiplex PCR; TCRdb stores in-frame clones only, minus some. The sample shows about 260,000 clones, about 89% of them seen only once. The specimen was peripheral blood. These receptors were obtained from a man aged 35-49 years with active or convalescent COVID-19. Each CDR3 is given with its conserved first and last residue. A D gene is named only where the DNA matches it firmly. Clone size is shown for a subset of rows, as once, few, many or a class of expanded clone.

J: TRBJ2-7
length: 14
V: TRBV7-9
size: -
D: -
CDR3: CASSYQGLADEQYF
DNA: TGTGCCAGCAGCTACCAGGGGCTCGCGGACGAGCAGTACTTC

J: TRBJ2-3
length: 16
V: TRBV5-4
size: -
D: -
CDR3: CASSLKGLPHTDTQYF
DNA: TGTGCCAGCAGCTTGAAGGGACTTCCTCACACAGATACGCAGTATTTT

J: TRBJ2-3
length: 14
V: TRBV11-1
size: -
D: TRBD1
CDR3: CASAPGQVADTQYF
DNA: TGTGCCAGCGCCCCGGGACAGGTCGCAGATACGCAGTATTTT

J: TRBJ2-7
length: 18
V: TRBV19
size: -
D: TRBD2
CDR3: CASSIWRGGEKFNYEQYF
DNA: TGTGCCAGTAGTATCTGGCGGGGGGGAGAAAAGTTCAACTACGAGCAGTACTTC

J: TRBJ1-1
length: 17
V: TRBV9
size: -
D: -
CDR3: CASSARGATGRNTEAFF
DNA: TGTGCCAGCAGCGCCCGGGGGGCGACTGGTCGGAACACTGAAGCTTTCTTT

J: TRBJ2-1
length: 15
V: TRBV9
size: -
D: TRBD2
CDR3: CASSVGTSIYNEQFF
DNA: TGTGCCAGCAGCGTAGGGACTAGCATTTACAATGAGCAGTTCTTC

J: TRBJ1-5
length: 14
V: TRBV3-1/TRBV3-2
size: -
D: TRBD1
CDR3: CASSHGTGIEPQHF
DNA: TGTGCCAGCAGCCATGGGACAGGGATTGAGCCCCAGCATTTT

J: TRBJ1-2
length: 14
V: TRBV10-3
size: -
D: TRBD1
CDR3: CAAGGESDYYGYTF
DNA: TGTGCCGCAGGGGGAGAGTCAGACTACTATGGCTACACCTTC

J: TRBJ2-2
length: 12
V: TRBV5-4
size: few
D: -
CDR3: CASSPTGGELFF
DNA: TGTGCCAGCAGCCCGACAGGCGGGGAGCTGTTTTTT

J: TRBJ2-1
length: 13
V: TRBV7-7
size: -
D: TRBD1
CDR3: CASSLDRSNEQFF
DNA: TGTGCTAGCAGCTTGGACAGGAGCAATGAGCAGTTCTTC